A single sample gave rise to the 19 T cell receptor beta chains below, sequenced in a study (dated by TCRdb to the mid-2010s). Cells that were CD4+CD25+CD127-/low were isolated as Tregs. Libraries were made using 5' RACE. The sequencer listed for this sample is Illumina MiSeq. TCRdb trimmed the raw reads at Q25, called clones with MiXCR and kept productive beta chains. All rows with the same CDR3 protein become a single entry with the most common DNA and genes. For this sample there are 8,000 to 10,000 distinct CDR3 sequences; approximately 25% appear just once. The biggest ten clones account for roughly 3.4% of the sample. Source material: Tregs sorted from blood. The receptors shown here come from a female donor with breast cancer.

The gene calls are TRBV20-1 and TRBJ2-1; D unresolved. The J call may not be correct, given that the DNA end is closer to TRBJ2-7. Germline V gives CDR1 DFQATT, CDR2 SNEGSKA (reference sequence). CDR3 length: 13 amino acids. The CDR3 sequence is CSAKDSCYNEQYF. DNA of the CDR3: TGCAGTGCTAAAGACTCCTGCTACAATGAGCAGTACTTC.

This clonotype showed up many times. The chain is built from TRBV11-2 and TRBJ2-1, with 13 nucleotides matching TRBD2. Germline loops: CDR1 SGHAT, CDR2 FQNNGV. The CDR3 totals 16 residues. J was trimmed by 7 bases and V by 5 bases; bases with no gene match: 8. DNA for the CDR3: TGTGCCAGCAGCACCGGACTAGCGGGAGTTCGTAATGAGCAGTTCTTC. Protein product: CASSTGLAGVRNEQFF.

Note on this clonotype: Compared with germline, one end of the junction differs, possibly owing to a read error. The chain is built from TRBV11-2 and TRBJ2-1; 9 bases map to TRBD1. CDR1 SGHAT and CDR2 FQNNGV come from the germline V gene. This CDR3 is 16 amino acids long. In nucleotides, the CDR3 is TGTGCCGGCAGCCCCTACTTTAGTGCAGGACAGGGGGAGCAGTTCTTC. It yields the protein CAGSPYFSAGQGEQFF.

This clonotype was seen repeatedly, ten times or more. V is TRBV20-1 and J is TRBJ2-7; D not certain. Trimming removed 3 bases from V and 3 bases from J, with 15 bases in between. The CDR3 spans 14 residues. Germline-derived CDR1 and CDR2 are DFQATT and SNEGSKA (reference sequence). CDR3 region: CSASLLGPDYEQYF. The CDR3 bases are TGCAGTGCTAGTTTACTCGGGCCAGACTACGAGCAGTACTTC.

In this sample, this clonotype turned up many times. The chain joins TRBV20-1 to TRBJ2-6, with no clear D. V was trimmed by 3 bases and J by 0 bases, leaving 12 bases between them. CDR1 is DFQATT, CDR2 SNEGSKA, per germline (reference sequence). The CDR3 runs 16 residues. CDR3 DNA: TGCAGTGCTAGCCAAAGCCTGTTCTCTGGGGCCAACGTCCTGACTTTC. The encoded protein is CSASQSLFSGANVLTF.

Comment on this clonotype: Likely a read error: the CDR3 ends without its conserved phenylalanine or tryptophan. This chain joins TRBV29-1 and TRBJ2-1; D assignment may be TRBD1 or TRBD2 (5 bases each). This CDR3 comprises 13 residues. The V gene's germline CDR1 is SQVTM and CDR2 ANQGSEA. DNA of the CDR3: TGCAGCGTCACAGACAGCGACTACAGTGAGCAGTTCCTC. Residues: CSVTDSDYSEQFL.

This chain uses TRBV20-1 with TRBJ2-7; D possibly matches TRBD1 or TRBD2 (7 bases each). The CDR3 is 14 amino acids. V lost 5 bases and J lost 2, with 16 bases in between. Per germline, CDR1 DFQATT and CDR2 SNEGSKA (reference sequence). CDR3 nucleotide sequence: TGCAGTGCTCGCGGACAGGCGGGGGCCTACGAGCAGTACTTC. It is translated as CSARGQAGAYEQYF.

There are many counts of this clonotype. The chain recombines TRBV5-1 with TRBJ1-1; D may be TRBD1 (5 bases). Trimming left V 5 bases short and J 1 base short, with 9 bases between. The CDR3 length is 13 residues. In germline, CDR1 is SGHRS, CDR2 YFSETQ. This CDR3 reads CASRGGSNTEAFF. In DNA, the CDR3 is TGCGCCAGCAGGGGGGGGTCGAACACTGAAGCTTTCTTT.

This CDR3 is CASSLDKSRMNEQYF. CDR3 bases: TGTGCCAGCAGCTTGGACAAATCCCGGATGAACGAGCAGTACTTC. The chain employs TRBV7-3 and TRBJ2-7; tentative D call: TRBD1 (5 bases). The V gene's germline CDR1 is SGHTA and CDR2 FQGTGA. Deletions cut 3 bases from V and 5 bases from J, with 17 bases between. The CDR3 extends over 15 amino acids.

This clonotype was counted at least ten times. This chain connects TRBV7-9 to TRBJ1-1, with 9 bases fitting TRBD1. The CDR3 has 14 amino acids. V lost 5 bases to trimming and J lost 4 bases; unmatched junction nucleotides: 5. Germline values: CDR1 SEHNR, CDR2 FQNEAQ (reference sequence). Here the CDR3 reads CASSMTGGGTEAFF. CDR3 nucleotides: TGTGCCAGCAGCATGACAGGGGGAGGCACTGAAGCTTTCTTT.

This chain joins TRBV6-1 and TRBJ1-1; D not certain. Deletions cut 8 bases from V and 0 bases from J, with 16 bases between. From germline, CDR1 is MNHNS and CDR2 SASEGT. The CDR3 is made up of 15 amino acids. The CDR3 bases are TGTGCCAGCCGATTTAGCAGTTTAGTGAACACTGAAGCTTTCTTT. It encodes CASRFSSLVNTEAFF.

In this sample, this clonotype is medium-sized. The CDR3 region has the DNA TGTGCCACCAGTGTCGGGGGATGGAATGAGCAGTTCTTC. Amino acids: CATSVGGWNEQFF. The chain uses TRBV24-1 and TRBJ2-1, with a possible D match to TRBD2 (6 bases). CDR3 length: 13 amino acids. The ends were cut back, 5 bases at V and 7 bases at J, with 11 bases in the middle. Germline lookup yields CDR1 KGHDR and CDR2 SFDVKD.

This clonotype has at least ten counts. The V call is TRBV7-6, the J call TRBJ2-1; 8 bases are a match to TRBD2. J gave up 0 bases and V 0 bases, and 10 bases lay outside the gene matches. This CDR3 spans 19 amino acids. CDR1 and CDR2 (germline): SGHVS, FNYEAQ. CDR3 DNA: TGTGCCAGCAGCTTAGCCCTCCTTGCGGGAGGCCACTCCTACAATGAGCAGTTCTTC. Its protein is CASSLALLAGGHSYNEQFF.

This clonotype was counted ten times or more. The genes are TRBV6-1 and TRBJ1-2; no firm D call. There are 13 residues in the CDR3. Trimming shortened V by 3 bases and J by 7 bases, and 12 bases separated the two germline ends. From germline, CDR1 is MNHNS and CDR2 SASEGT. The CDR3 DNA reads TGTGCCAGCAGTGACCGAGGGAAGGTTGGCTACACCTTC. Its protein is CASSDRGKVGYTF.

This clonotype was observed a handful of times. The rearrangement uses TRBV6-5 and TRBJ1-1; TRBD1 is a possible D gene (5 bases). The CDR3 runs to 18 residues. CDR1 and CDR2 (germline): MNHEY, SVGAGI. Between the trimmed V and J ends, which lost 0 bases and 1 base, there was a span of 18 bases. The CDR3 protein is CASSYSFEGMGTNTEAFF. Written as DNA, the CDR3 is TGTGCCAGCAGTTACTCGTTTGAGGGGATGGGCACGAACACTGAAGCTTTCTTT.

By sample share, this clonotype is medium-sized. The chain is built from TRBV6-5 and TRBJ2-1; TRBD2 aligns across 14 bases. The CDR3 length is 16 residues. Germline lookup yields CDR1 MNHEY and CDR2 SVGAGI. J was trimmed by 8 bases and V by 0 bases; bases with no gene match: 3. The CDR3 reads CASSYSLGLAGDEQFF. The CDR3 DNA reads as TGTGCCAGCAGTTACTCCCTGGGACTAGCGGGAGATGAGCAGTTCTTC.

A remark on this clonotype: Lacking the conserved final phenylalanine or tryptophan, this CDR3 likely reflects a read error. This rearrangement joins TRBV29-1 to TRBJ1-2, with D maybe TRBD1 (5 bases). V was pared by 7 bases and J by 0 bases, with 12 bases between. Germline CDR1 reads SQVTM; CDR2 reads ANQGSEA. CDR3 length: 13 residues. CDR3 amino acids: CSAERGTNYGYTI. CDR3 DNA sequence: TGCAGCGCTGAGAGGGGAACTAACTATGGCTACACCATC.

In this sample, this clonotype turned up many times. The chain couples TRBV6-5 to TRBJ1-1, with 7 bases lining up with TRBD1. This CDR3 contains 15 residues. Germline CDR1 MNHEY, CDR2 SVGAGI. V lost 0 bases and J lost 0; bases outside the gene matches: 1. CDR3 in amino acids: CASSYSGTVNTEAFF. The CDR3 bases are TGTGCCAGCAGTTACTCCGGGACAGTGAACACTGAAGCTTTCTTT.

Sample share makes this clonotype medium-sized. The chain links TRBV5-1 to TRBJ2-2, with a tentative D call TRBD2 (5 bases). The CDR3 consists of 14 residues. Between the trimmed V and J ends, which lost 1 base and 6 bases, there was a span of 10 bases. The V gene's germline CDR1 is SGHRS and CDR2 YFSETQ. CDR3 nucleotide sequence: TGCGCCAGCAGCTTGCACACTAGGCCCGGGGAGCTGTTTTTT. It translates to CASSLHTRPGELFF.